A single sample gave rise to the 14 T cell receptor beta chains below, sequenced in a study of radiation and T cells in renal cell carcinoma. Sample time point: blood 2 weeks post-SBRT. Treatment given: 15 Gy SBRT to primary tumor, nephrectomy 4 weeks later. Generated by immunoSEQ multiplex PCR, the TCRdb table keeps only in-frame clones and is missing some. The table includes roughly 130,000 clones, more than 75% detected once. Material: blood, obtained from a patient whose treatment included radiotherapy and nephrectomy. These receptor sequences come from a woman aged 70-85 years with renal cell carcinoma.

The chain links TRBV10-1 to TRBJ2-3, with TRBD2 identical over 8 bases. The CDR3 is made up of 12 amino acids. Germline V gene lookup returns CDR1 WNHNN and CDR2 SYGVQD (reference sequence). As DNA, the CDR3 is TGCGAAACGGGGGGGGTCACAGATACGCAGTATTTT. Translation: CETGGVTDTQYF.

This clone was seen once. The chain couples TRBV27 to TRBJ1-5, with a weak D call TRBD1 (5 bases). With 0 bases removed from V and 0 bases from J, the gap between germline ends came to 15 bases. CDR1 and CDR2 from the germline V gene are MNHEY and SMNVEV (reference sequence). The CDR3 contains 18 residues. CDR3 in amino acids: CASSLSRGTKNSNQPQHF. The CDR3 DNA reads TGTGCCAGCAGTTTATCCCGCGGGACGAAAAATAGCAATCAGCCCCAGCATTTT.

V is TRBV9 and J is TRBJ2-5; D remains ambiguous. The CDR3 is 13 residues long. V was pared by 4 bases and J by 8 bases, with 15 bases between. Germline V lookup: CDR1 SGDLS, CDR2 YYNGEE. The CDR3 loop reads CASSPEVPPTQYF. Written as DNA, the CDR3 is TGTGCCAGCAGCCCAGAGGTCCCGCCAACCCAGTACTTC.

The chain carries TRBV7-3 and TRBJ1-1, with D tentatively TRBD1 (5 bases). The CDR3 has 16 residues. The V gene lost 0 bases and the J gene lost 1 base, with 12 bases spanning the gap. The germline V gene has CDR1 SGHTA and CDR2 FQGTGA. The CDR3 DNA reads TGTGCCAGCAGCTTAACTGGGGCCGGGGAGAACACTGAAGCTTTCTTT. Protein product: CASSLTGAGENTEAFF.

This rearrangement joins TRBV9 to TRBJ2-3; the D call may be TRBD1 or TRBD2 (5 bases each). Between the trimmed V and J ends, which lost 3 bases and 1 base, there was a span of 15 bases. This CDR3 is built from 16 residues. Germline V CDR1 and CDR2: SGDLS, YYNGEE. The CDR3, as DNA: TGTGCCAGCAGCGCAGGGTCGGGGCGAGGCACAGATACGCAGTATTTT. It yields the protein CASSAGSGRGTDTQYF.

A single count supports this clone. This rearrangement joins TRBV11-3 to TRBJ1-1; D uncertain. CDR3 length: 13 amino acids. Trimming shortened V by 5 bases and J by 1 base, and 8 bases separated the two germline ends. CDR1 SGHNT and CDR2 YENEEA come from the germline V gene. CDR3 sequence reads: CASSASKNTEAFF. The CDR3 DNA is TGTGCCAGCAGCGCCAGCAAGAACACTGAAGCTTTCTTT.

The rearrangement joins TRBV4-1 to TRBJ1-2; D is unresolved. The CDR3 has 13 residues. Germline V gene lookup returns CDR1 MGHRA and CDR2 YSYEKL. V was shortened by 1 base and J by 1 base, with 4 bases between the two germline ends. CDR3 DNA sequence: TGCGCCAGCAGCCAAGCCAGTAACTATGGCTACACCTTC. Protein sequence: CASSQASNYGYTF.

The CDR3, as DNA: TGTGCCAGCAGGCAAACAGGGCGATACGAGCAGTACTTC. This translates into CASRQTGRYEQYF. The chain carries TRBV28 and TRBJ2-7, with TRBD1 as a possible D gene (6 bases). CDR1 and CDR2 (germline): MDHEN, SYDVKM. This CDR3 contains 13 residues. Trimming pared 6 bases from V and 4 bases from J, leaving 13 bases between.

This clone turned up a few times. The chain has TRBV4-1 and TRBJ1-6, with 9 bases lining up with TRBD1. The length of the CDR3 is 17 residues. J lost 7 bases, V lost 3 bases, and 10 bases had no gene match. CDR1 MGHRA and CDR2 YSYEKL come from the germline V gene. The CDR3 DNA is TGCGCCAGCAGCCAGGTCTCCGGGACAGGGTACAATTCACCCCTCCACTTT. Its translation is CASSQVSGTGYNSPLHF.

This chain joins TRBV18 and TRBJ1-5, with TRBD1 matching 8 bases. This CDR3 is built from 14 residues. The V and J ends lost 6 bases and 5 bases, in that order; junction bases with no gene match: 6. From germline, CDR1 is KGHSH and CDR2 LQKENI. The CDR3 nucleotides are TGTGCCAGCTCCCTAGGACAGGGAGATCAGCCCCAGCATTTT. Protein product: CASSLGQGDQPQHF.

This sequence joins TRBV10-3 and TRBJ1-1; D is unclear. V gave up 3 bases and J gave up 1 base, with 6 bases separating them. Germline assignment: CDR1 ENHRY and CDR2 SYGVKD. The CDR3 consists of 13 residues. The CDR3 reads CAISDSGNTEAFF. The CDR3 nucleotides read TGTGCCATCAGTGACTCGGGGAACACTGAAGCTTTCTTT.

This chain uses TRBV11-3 with TRBJ2-6, with 7 bases aligning to TRBD1. With 11 bases clipped from V and 1 base from J, the junction kept 11 bases outside the gene matches. The CDR3 has 16 amino acids. The germline CDR1 and CDR2 sequences are SGHNT and YENEEA. The DNA for the CDR3 is TGTGCCTCAGCAGGACAGGCCCCTTCTGGGGCCAACGTCCTGACTTTC. Its translation is CASAGQAPSGANVLTF.

The V gene is TRBV19, the J gene TRBJ1-5; the D gene is possibly TRBD1 (6 bases). Germline lookup yields CDR1 LNHDA and CDR2 SQIVND (reference sequence). The V end was cut by 3 bases, the J end by 0 bases, with 9 bases between. The CDR3 sequence is 15 residues long. In nucleotides, the CDR3 is TGTGCCAGTAGTATCAGGGGTGTTAGCAATCAGCCCCAGCATTTT. Protein sequence: CASSIRGVSNQPQHF.

The chain uses TRBV21-1 and TRBJ2-1; TRBD1, the D gene given by the table, was not confirmed from the DNA. TRBV21-1 is recorded as a pseudogene. The CDR3 has 17 residues. The CDR3 region is CASSKGPIVGTGWPTVF. CDR3 DNA sequence: TGTGCCAGCAGCAAAGGCCCTATTGTGGGGACAGGGTGGCCCACTGTCTTC.